This T cell receptor (beta chain) was profiled in a study of lymphopenia after photon versus proton radiotherapy. Study-wide results and limits: Proton therapy kept repertoires fairly stable, unlike photons, which gained effector/memory cells. Larger post-nadir TCR diversity loss correlated inversely with survival in deceased patients.

Trimming left V 2 bases short and J 4 bases short, with 13 bases between. CDR1 is LGHNA and CDR2 is YSLEER in the germline V gene. The CDR3 has 15 amino acids. A word on this clone: As yet, its antigen is unknown.

Method: immunoSEQ multiplex PCR; TCRdb's copy keeps in-frame clones and lacks some. The data contain approximately 47,000 clones, 65% to 90% of them singletons. The sequenced sample was peripheral blood, obtained from a patient treated with photon-based radiotherapy. This chain links TRBV4-3 with TRBJ2-3; D is unclear. The sequence came from a man in his forties with gastric cancer. The CDR3 region is CASSQSTGAADTQYF. The CDR3 region has the DNA TGCGCCAGCAGCCAATCCACGGGTGCGGCAGATACGCAGTATTTT.